The 17 T cell receptor beta chains in this list originate from one sample, sequenced in a study of identical twins. TCRdb redid the calling of the 5' RACE reads with MiXCR, one entry per CDR3 protein. Of 1.5 million to 2 million distinct CDR3 sequences in the sample, around a third were seen once. The sample taken for sequencing was cord blood. These receptors were collected from a newborn girl in good health.

This chain connects TRBV20-1 to TRBJ2-7; a possible D gene is TRBD2 (6 bases). Germline values: CDR1 DFQATT, CDR2 SNEGSKA (reference sequence). The V end lost 6 bases, the J end lost 3 bases, and 15 bases lay between the germline ends. The CDR3 is 13 residues long. CDR3 region: CSATPSVYYEQYF. In DNA form, the CDR3 reads TGCAGTGCCACCCCTAGCGTCTACTACGAGCAGTACTTC.

This clonotype was counted a few times. The rearrangement joins TRBV10-3 to TRBJ2-6, with a tentative D call TRBD1 (6 bases). The CDR3 is 15 amino acids. CDR1 and CDR2 from the germline V gene are ENHRY and SYGVKD. V lost 9 bases and J lost 1, with 13 bases in between. Here the CDR3 DNA reads TGTGCCATTCGGGACACCCGATCTGGGGCCAACGTCCTGACTTTC. Its protein is CAIRDTRSGANVLTF.

The CDR3 reads CASSYIYEQYF. CDR3 bases: TGTGCCAGCAGTTACATCTATGAGCAGTACTTC. V and J are TRBV6-6 and TRBJ2-7; D remains unclear. CDR1 is MNHNY and CDR2 is SVGAGI in the germline V gene (reference sequence). V lost 2 bases to trimming and J lost 7 bases, with 6 bases between them. This CDR3 has 11 amino acids.

CDR3 DNA sequence: TGTGCCAGCAGCTTAGCAGGAGGGGGAAGCAATCAGCCCCAGCATTTT. Its protein is CASSLAGGGSNQPQHF. The V gene is TRBV11-2, the J gene TRBJ1-5, with D perhaps TRBD1 (6 bases). Germline CDR1 and CDR2: SGHAT and FQNNGV. The CDR3 is 16 amino acids. The V end was cut by 1 base, the J end by 1 base, with 11 bases between.

The chain uses TRBV10-3 and TRBJ1-6, with 7 bases matching TRBD1. The CDR3 totals 13 residues. The germline V gene has CDR1 ENHRY and CDR2 SYGVKD. V shed 6 bases and J 5 bases; nucleotides not matched to a gene: 1. CDR3 bases: TGTGCCATCAGGGACAGGAATAATTCACCCCTCCACTTT. Translated, it gives CAIRDRNNSPLHF.

The chain uses TRBV3-1 and TRBJ2-3; possibly TRBD1 or TRBD2 for D (5 bases each). Germline V gene sequence: CDR1 LGHDT, CDR2 YNNKEL (reference sequence). V lost 11 bases and J lost 6, with 18 bases in between. The CDR3 totals 13 residues. CDR3 DNA: TGTGCCGTAATGGGACGGACCCCGGATACGCAGTATTTT. Amino acid sequence: CAVMGRTPDTQYF.

The CDR3 bases are TGTGCCAGCAGACACGGGACAGCGAGCTCCTATAATTCACCCCTCCACTTT. Amino acids: CASRHGTASSYNSPLHF. The chain combines TRBV28 with TRBJ1-6, with TRBD1 identical over 7 bases. The germline CDR1 and CDR2 sequences are MDHEN and SYDVKM. The CDR3 extends over 17 amino acids. V dropped 6 bases and J dropped 0; count of bases not matched to a gene: 8.

The V call is TRBV20-1, the J call TRBJ2-3; TRBD2 matches at 15 bases. Losses at the gene ends were 2 bases for V and 4 bases for J; bases not matched to a gene: 4. The CDR3 contains 16 residues. CDR1 and CDR2 from the germline V gene are DFQATT and SNEGSKA (reference sequence). CDR3 in DNA: TGCAGTGCTAGATGGACTAGCGGGGGGGCCTCAGATACGCAGTATTTT. This codes for CSARWTSGGASDTQYF.

The chain employs TRBV28 and TRBJ2-7, with 7 bases that match TRBD1. The CDR3 is 11 amino acids. Germline V gene lookup returns CDR1 MDHEN and CDR2 SYDVKM. The CDR3, as DNA: TGTGAACGGGACAGCTCCTACGAGCAGTACTTC. It is translated as CERDSSYEQYF. The full variable domain, its missing parts supplied by reference TRBV28 and TRBJ2-7, is DVKVTQSSRYLVKRTGEKVFLECVQDMDHENMFWYRQDPGLGLRLIYFSYDVKMKEKGDIPEGYSVSREKKERFSLILESASTNQTSMYLCERDSSYEQYFGPGTRLTVT.

This clonotype was seen a handful of times. The chain employs TRBV6-9 and TRBJ2-3, with TRBD2 matching 12 bases. The CDR3 is made up of 18 amino acids. V lost 1 base, J lost 8 bases, and 13 bases stayed unmatched. Germline V gene lookup returns CDR1 MNHGY and CDR2 SVAAGI. This CDR3 is CASSYCPRTSGEFITQYF. As DNA, the CDR3 is TGTGCCAGCAGTTATTGCCCCCGGACTAGCGGGGAATTTATTACGCAGTATTTT.

There are a few counts of this clonotype. J is TRBJ2-3 and V is TRBV9, with TRBD2 matching over 9 bases. The V gene end was trimmed by 3 bases and the J gene end by 0 bases; junction bases not matched to a gene: 5. The CDR3 contains 16 residues. Germline V gene lookup returns CDR1 SGDLS and CDR2 YYNGEE. The CDR3 spells CASSALLAGSTDTQYF. Here the CDR3 DNA reads TGTGCCAGCAGCGCTTTACTAGCGGGTAGCACAGATACGCAGTATTTT.

The chain combines TRBV3-1 with TRBJ2-7; TRBD2 matches at 12 bases. The CDR3 runs to 15 residues. J gave up 7 bases and V 6 bases, and 10 bases lay outside the gene matches. Germline CDR1 and CDR2: LGHDT and YNNKEL (reference sequence). In DNA form, the CDR3 reads TGTGCCAGCAGGCGACGACTAGCGGGGGTTGGTGAGCAGTACTTC. Translating it yields CASRRRLAGVGEQYF.

The rearrangement joins TRBV13 to TRBJ2-5; no reliable D call. CDR1 and CDR2 from the germline V gene are PRHDT and FYEKMQ (reference sequence). This CDR3 contains 14 residues. Deletions cut 4 bases from V and 3 bases from J, with 12 bases between. The CDR3 spells CASSSSMGEETQYF. The DNA of the CDR3 is TGTGCCAGCAGCTCATCTATGGGCGAAGAGACCCAGTACTTC.

V gene TRBV12-3 or TRBV12-4 combines with J gene TRBJ2-7; 13 bases are a match to TRBD2. The CDR3 extends over 19 amino acids. V was pared by 2 bases and J by 1 base, with 11 bases of the junction left unmatched. The DNA of the CDR3 is TGTGCCAGCAGTTTACGAGGGCGGGGACTAGCGGGACCGTCCTACGAGCAGTACTTC. Its protein is CASSLRGRGLAGPSYEQYF.

In this sample, this clonotype turned up a few times. The rearrangement links TRBV18 to TRBJ1-1, with D maybe TRBD1 (5 bases). The CDR3 is made up of 14 amino acids. Germline lookup yields CDR1 KGHSH and CDR2 LQKENI. V lost 6 bases and J lost 4, with 15 bases in between. The CDR3 DNA is TGTGCCAGCTCCCCCGGGACGAGGGGCACTGAAGCTTTCTTT. It translates to CASSPGTRGTEAFF.

This clonotype was observed a few times. The chain employs TRBV20-1 and TRBJ2-5; tentative D call: TRBD2 (6 bases). Germline-derived CDR1 and CDR2 are DFQATT and SNEGSKA (reference sequence). CDR3 length: 13 residues. The V end lost 6 bases, the J end lost 2 bases, and 13 bases lay between the germline ends. This CDR3 is CSANLGGQETQYF. For the CDR3, the DNA is TGCAGTGCCAACTTAGGAGGGCAAGAGACCCAGTACTTC.

This clonotype was recorded only once. The chain couples TRBV6-6 to TRBJ2-2; tentative D call: TRBD2 (6 bases). The CDR3 is 14 amino acids. Germline CDR1 is MNHNY and CDR2 is SVGAGI (reference sequence). V lost 6 bases, J lost 1 base, and 9 bases lay in between. CDR3 protein: CASSKGLNTGELFF. DNA for the CDR3: TGTGCCAGCAGCAAGGGACTGAACACCGGGGAGCTGTTTTTT.